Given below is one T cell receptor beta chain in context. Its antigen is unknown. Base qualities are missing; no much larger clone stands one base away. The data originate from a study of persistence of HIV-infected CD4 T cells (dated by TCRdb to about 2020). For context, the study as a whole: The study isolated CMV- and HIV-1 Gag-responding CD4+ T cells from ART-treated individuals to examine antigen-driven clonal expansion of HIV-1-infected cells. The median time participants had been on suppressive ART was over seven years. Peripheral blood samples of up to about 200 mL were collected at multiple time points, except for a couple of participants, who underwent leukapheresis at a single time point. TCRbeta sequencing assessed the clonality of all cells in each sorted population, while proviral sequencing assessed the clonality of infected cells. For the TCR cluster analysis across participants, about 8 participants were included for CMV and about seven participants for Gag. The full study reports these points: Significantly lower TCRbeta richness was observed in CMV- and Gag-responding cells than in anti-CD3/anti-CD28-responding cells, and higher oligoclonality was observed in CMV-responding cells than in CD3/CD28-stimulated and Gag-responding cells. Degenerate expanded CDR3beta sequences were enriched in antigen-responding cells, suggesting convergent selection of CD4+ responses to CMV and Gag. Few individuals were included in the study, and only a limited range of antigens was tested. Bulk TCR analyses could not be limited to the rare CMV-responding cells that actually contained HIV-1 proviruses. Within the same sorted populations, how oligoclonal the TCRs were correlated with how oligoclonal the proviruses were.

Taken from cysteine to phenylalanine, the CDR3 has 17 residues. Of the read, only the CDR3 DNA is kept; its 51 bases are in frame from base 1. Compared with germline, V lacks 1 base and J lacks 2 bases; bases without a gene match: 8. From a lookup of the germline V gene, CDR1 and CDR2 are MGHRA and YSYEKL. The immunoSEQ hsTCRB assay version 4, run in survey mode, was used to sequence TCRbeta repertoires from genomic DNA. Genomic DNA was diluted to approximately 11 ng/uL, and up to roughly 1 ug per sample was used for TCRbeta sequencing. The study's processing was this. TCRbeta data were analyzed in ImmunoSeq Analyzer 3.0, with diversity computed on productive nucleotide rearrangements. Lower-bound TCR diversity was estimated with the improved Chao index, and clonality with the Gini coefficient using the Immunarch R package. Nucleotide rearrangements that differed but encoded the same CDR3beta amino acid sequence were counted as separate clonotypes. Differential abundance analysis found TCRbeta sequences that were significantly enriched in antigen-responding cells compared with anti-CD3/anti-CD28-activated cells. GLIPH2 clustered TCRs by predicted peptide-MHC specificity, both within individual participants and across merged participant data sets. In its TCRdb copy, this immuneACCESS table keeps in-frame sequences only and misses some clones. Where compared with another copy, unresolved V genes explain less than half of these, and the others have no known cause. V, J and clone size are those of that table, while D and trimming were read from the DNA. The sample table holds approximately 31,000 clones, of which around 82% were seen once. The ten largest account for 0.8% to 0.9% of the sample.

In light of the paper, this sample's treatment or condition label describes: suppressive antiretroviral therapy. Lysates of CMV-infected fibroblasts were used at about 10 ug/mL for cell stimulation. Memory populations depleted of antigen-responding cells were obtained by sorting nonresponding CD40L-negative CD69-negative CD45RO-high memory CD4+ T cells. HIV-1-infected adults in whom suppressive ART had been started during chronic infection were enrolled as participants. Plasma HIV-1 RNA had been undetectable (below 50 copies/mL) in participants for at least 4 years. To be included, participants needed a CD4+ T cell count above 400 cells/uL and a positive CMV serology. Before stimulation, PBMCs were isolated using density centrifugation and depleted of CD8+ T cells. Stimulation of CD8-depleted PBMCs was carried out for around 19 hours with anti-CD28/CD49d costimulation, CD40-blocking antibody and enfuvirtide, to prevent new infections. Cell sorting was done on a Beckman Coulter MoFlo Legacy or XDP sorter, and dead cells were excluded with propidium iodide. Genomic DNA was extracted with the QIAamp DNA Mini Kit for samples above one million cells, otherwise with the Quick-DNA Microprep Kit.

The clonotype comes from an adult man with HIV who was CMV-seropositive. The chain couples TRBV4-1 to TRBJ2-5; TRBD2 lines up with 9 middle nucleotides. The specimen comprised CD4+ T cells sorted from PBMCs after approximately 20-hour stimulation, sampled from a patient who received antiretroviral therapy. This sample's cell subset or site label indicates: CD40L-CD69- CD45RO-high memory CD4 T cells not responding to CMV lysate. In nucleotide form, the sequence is TGCGCCAGCAGCCAAGGACTCCGACTAGCGGTTCAAGAGACCCAGTACTTC. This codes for CASSQGLRLAVQETQYF.